This section outlines one TCR beta chain sequence together with its context. The target antigen is unknown. The junction departs from germline at one end; a sequencing error may be responsible. The source of the sample is a study of T cells in Graves' hyperthyroidism and ophthalmopathy. CDR1 is SEHNR, CDR2 FQNEAQ, per germline (reference sequence). This CDR3 has 13 amino acids. Amplification of TCR beta CDR3 regions was performed using RNA transcripts as template. Initially, a first-round RT-PCR of the TCR CDR3 employed the HTBI primer set. TCRdb used MiXCR to reprocess the multiplex PCR reads, holding one entry per CDR3 protein. This sample carries around 690,000 distinct CDR3 sequences, roughly 20% of them seen once, and the ten largest clones take roughly a third. Study-level results: A model using 13 V-J features told ophthalmopathy apart from stable hyperthyroidism.

Each person with ophthalmopathy scored at least 3 on the Clinical Activity Score, reached NOSPECS grade 4 or higher, and had been ill under 3 months. Patients having uncontrolled infection, another autoimmune disease, pregnancy or lactation were not included. V gene TRBV7-9 combines with J gene TRBJ2-7; a possible D gene is TRBD1 (6 bases). Material for sequencing was blood. This TCR derives from a young man with Graves' ophthalmopathy. CDR3: CASSLRDNYERYF. CDR3 coding DNA: TGTGCCAGCAGCTTACGGGACAACTACGAGCGGTACTTC.